Listed here are 32 T cell receptor beta chains from one sample, sequenced in a study of vaccination effects on CD4 cells after COVID-19. These TCRs' antigens remain unknown. Expansion with viral peptide pools was applied to antigen-specific CD4+ T cells by the ViraFEST assay prior to sequencing. Cultured cells yielded isolated CD4+ T cells after more than nine days. Method: immunoSEQ multiplex PCR; TCRdb's copy keeps in-frame clones and lacks some. This table holds 14,000 or so clones, approximately 82% found once. The sample consisted of CD4+ T cells from PBMCs cultured with HCoV-229E spike peptides, taken before COVID-19 vaccination. These receptors all come from a human donor who received a COVID-19 vaccine.

The gene calls are TRBV20-1 and TRBJ2-1; D gene unclear. The CDR3 loop spans 11 amino acids. The germline CDR1 and CDR2 sequences are DFQATT and SNEGSKA (reference sequence). V was pared by 6 bases and J by 6 bases, with 9 bases between. This chain's CDR3 is CSAEVINEQFF. The CDR3 DNA follows: TGCAGTGCCGAAGTAATCAATGAGCAGTTCTTC.

The chain links TRBV19 to TRBJ2-4; D uncertain. The germline CDR1 and CDR2 sequences are LNHDA and SQIVND (reference sequence). This CDR3 contains 14 residues. Trimming took off 6 bases at V and 1 base at J, with 10 bases between the two ends. The CDR3 loop is CASRDRGAKNIQYF. Here the CDR3 DNA reads TGTGCCAGTAGAGACCGAGGTGCCAAAAACATTCAGTACTTC.

The rearrangement uses TRBV25-1 and TRBJ1-5; 9 bases agree with TRBD1. V was clipped by 11 bases and J by 4 bases; unmatched bases: 9. Germline CDR1 and CDR2: MGHDK and SYGVNS. This CDR3 has 14 residues. CDR3 sequence reads: CASAGTGTNQPQHF. DNA for the CDR3: TGTGCCTCCGCCGGGACAGGGACAAATCAGCCCCAGCATTTT.

This chain joins TRBV5-4 and TRBJ2-3; 7 bases agree with TRBD1. V lost 0 bases to trimming and J lost 3 bases; unmatched junction nucleotides: 13. The CDR3 covers 18 residues. Germline V gene sequence: CDR1 SGHNT, CDR2 YYREEE (reference sequence). The CDR3 sequence is CASSLAVWSGRGTDTQYF. CDR3 DNA sequence: TGTGCCAGCAGCTTGGCCGTTTGGTCGGGCAGGGGGACAGATACGCAGTATTTT.

The V call is TRBV3-1 (or the pseudogene TRBV3-2), the J call TRBJ2-1; no reliable D call. V lost 4 bases and J 5 bases, leaving 12 bases between the germline ends. This CDR3 spans 14 amino acids. Germline loops: CDR1 LGHDT, CDR2 YNNKEL (reference sequence). CDR3: CASSRLGLHNEQFF. The DNA of the CDR3 is TGTGCCAGCAGCCGGCTCGGGCTGCACAATGAGCAGTTCTTC.

This clone was counted a few times. The J gene is TRBJ1-2, the V gene TRBV12-3 or TRBV12-4; D not resolved. V was clipped by 4 bases and J by 4 bases, with 4 bases between them. This CDR3 spans 11 amino acids. CDR3 sequence (DNA): TGTGCCAGCAGTTCCCCCTATGGCTACACCTTC. This translates into CASSSPYGYTF.

This chain links TRBV6-5 with TRBJ1-2; the match to TRBD1 covers 9 bases. This CDR3 has 13 residues. V was pared by 6 bases and J by 4 bases, with 3 bases of the junction left unmatched. From germline, CDR1 is MNHEY and CDR2 SVGAGI. The CDR3 nucleotides are TGTGCCAGCAGGCAGGGACAGGGCTATGGCTACACCTTC. Protein: CASRQGQGYGYTF.

This sequence joins TRBV5-4 and TRBJ2-7, with 7 bases lining up with TRBD1. Germline CDR1 and CDR2: SGHNT and YYREEE (reference sequence). This CDR3 has 14 residues. V lost 0 bases to trimming and J lost 1 base; unmatched junction nucleotides: 1. CDR3 protein: CASSLGDSSYEQYF. The CDR3 DNA sequence: TGTGCCAGCAGCTTGGGGGACAGTTCCTACGAGCAGTACTTC.

The chain couples TRBV5-1 to TRBJ2-6, with D possibly being TRBD1 (6 bases). This CDR3 has 15 residues. In germline, CDR1 is SGHRS, CDR2 YFSETQ. Trimming pared 4 bases from V and 2 bases from J, leaving 10 bases between. The CDR3 sequence is CASSQGGAGANVLTF. DNA of the CDR3: TGCGCCAGCAGCCAAGGGGGTGCTGGGGCCAACGTCCTGACTTTC.

The genes are TRBV7-2 and TRBJ2-7, with D tentatively TRBD1 or TRBD2 (5 bases each). The CDR3 is 15 residues long. CDR1 SGHTA and CDR2 FQGNSA come from the germline V gene. V shed 1 base and J shed 7 bases, with 17 bases lying between them. Here the CDR3 DNA reads TGTGCCAGCAGCTTAGATTCCGGGGCCCGTAGGGAGCAGTACTTC. Translated, it gives CASSLDSGARREQYF.

CDR3 region: CASSEQPPGQGTHNEQFF. The CDR3 DNA reads as TGTGCCAGCAGTGAACAACCTCCGGGACAGGGGACCCACAATGAGCAGTTCTTC. The chain uses TRBV6-1 and TRBJ2-1; 10 bases are shared with TRBD1. Germline trimming cut 2 bases from V and 5 bases from J; bases unmatched to any gene: 12. Germline CDR1 reads MNHNS; CDR2 reads SASEGT. CDR3 length: 18 residues.

This clone is a singleton in its sample. The CDR3 DNA is TGTGCCAGTAGTATAGATTTCCTAGTGACAGGGCCAACAGATACGCAGTATTTT. This gives the protein CASSIDFLVTGPTDTQYF. This chain connects TRBV19 to TRBJ2-3, with 7 positions matching TRBD1. V lost 0 bases, J lost 3 bases, and 12 bases stayed unmatched. This CDR3 contains 18 residues. Germline V gene sequence: CDR1 LNHDA, CDR2 SQIVND (reference sequence).

The chain uses TRBV5-1 and TRBJ1-6, with D perhaps TRBD1 (5 bases). The V end was cut by 0 bases, the J end by 6 bases, with 16 bases between. The length of the CDR3 is 17 residues. The V gene's germline CDR1 is SGHRS and CDR2 YFSETQ. The CDR3 bases are TGCGCCAGCAGCTTGGGAGCTGGGGGGGGAGGTAATTCACCCCTCCACTTT. As protein: CASSLGAGGGGNSPLHF.

This clone was seen a few times. The CDR3 DNA sequence: TGTGCCAGCAGCGTAGCTTCAGACATGAACACTGAAGCTTTCTTT. This translates into CASSVASDMNTEAFF. V gene TRBV9 combines with J gene TRBJ1-1; D is unclear. Trimming left V 0 bases short and J 0 bases short, with 9 bases between. Germline-derived CDR1 and CDR2 are SGDLS and YYNGEE. This CDR3 has 15 residues. Together with reference TRBV9 and TRBJ1-1, the CDR3 gives the full variable domain: DSGVTQTPKHLITATGQRVTLRCSPRSGDLSVYWYQQSLDQGLQFLIQYYNGEERAKGNILERFSAQQFPDLHSELNLSSLELGDSALYFCASSVASDMNTEAFFGQGTRLTVV.

This chain uses TRBV12-2 with TRBJ1-1; the table's D gene call, TRBD1, was not cross checked with the DNA. TRBV12-2 is deemed a pseudogene. The CDR3 runs 16 residues. Written as DNA, the CDR3 is TGTGCAAGTCGCTTAGCAAGATGGGACAGGGGGCCTGAAGCTTTCTTT. It codes for CASRLARWDRGPEAFF.

The chain combines TRBV7-9 with TRBJ1-6, with 9 nucleotides matching TRBD1. The CDR3 totals 17 residues. In germline, CDR1 is SEHNR, CDR2 FQNEAQ (reference sequence). The junction had 14 bases not matched to a gene; V was cut back by 5 bases and J by 9 bases. The CDR3 region is CASSAGQGGHMSSPLHF. For the CDR3, the DNA is TGTGCCAGCAGCGCGGGACAGGGAGGACATATGAGTTCACCCCTCCACTTT.

The rearrangement links TRBV19 to TRBJ1-1; TRBD1 might be the D (6 bases). This CDR3 region has 14 residues. In germline, CDR1 is LNHDA, CDR2 SQIVND (reference sequence). V was shortened by 1 base and J by 0 bases, with 6 bases between the two germline ends. CDR3: CASSIGTVNTEAFF. The DNA for the CDR3 is TGTGCCAGTAGTATAGGGACAGTGAACACTGAAGCTTTCTTT.

The J gene is TRBJ1-2, the V gene TRBV5-1; 11 positions agree with TRBD1. Trimming cost V 6 bases and J 3 bases; bases outside gene matches: 7. This CDR3 is built from 15 residues. Germline CDR1 is SGHRS and CDR2 is YFSETQ. The CDR3 reads CASKRTGGGHYGYTF. The CDR3 DNA reads as TGCGCCAGCAAAAGGACAGGGGGCGGCCACTATGGCTACACCTTC.

The chain joins TRBV28 to TRBJ2-7; D gene uncertain. Germline values: CDR1 MDHEN, CDR2 SYDVKM. V was cut by 1 base and J by 8 bases, with 3 bases left in between. CDR3 length: 10 residues. The CDR3: CASSLSKQYF. CDR3 DNA: TGTGCCAGCAGTTTATCAAAGCAGTACTTC.

The count of this clone is one. J is TRBJ2-7 and V is TRBV4-2; 14 bases are a match to TRBD2. The CDR3 has 22 residues. The ends lost 2 bases at V and 1 base at J; junction bases unmatched: 19. Germline V lookup: CDR1 LGHNA, CDR2 YNFKEQ. The CDR3 nucleotides are TGTGCCAGCAGCCAAAAGTACCGACTTATAAAAGGACTAGCGGGGGGTTCCTACGAGCAGTACTTC. Translated: CASSQKYRLIKGLAGGSYEQYF.

The chain couples TRBV6-4 to TRBJ1-1; D ambiguous. The germline V and J ends were trimmed by 0 bases and 2 bases, with 4 bases remaining between them. Germline CDR1 MRHNA, CDR2 SNTAGT. This CDR3 has 13 residues. The CDR3 nucleotides read TGTGCCAGCAGTGACTCGAGTAACACTGAAGCTTTCTTT. It specifies CASSDSSNTEAFF.

The chain links TRBV5-1 to TRBJ2-7; 7 bases are shared with TRBD1. Germline V gene data show CDR1 as SGHRS and CDR2 as YFSETQ. CDR3 length equals 14 residues. The V and J ends lost 4 bases and 4 bases, in that order; junction bases with no gene match: 8. The CDR3 sequence: CASSLGQRSYEQYF. CDR3 sequence (DNA): TGCGCCAGCAGCCTGGGACAGCGATCTTACGAGCAGTACTTC.

The chain links TRBV9 to TRBJ2-7; the D is unclear. The V and J ends lost 0 bases and 0 bases respectively, with 7 bases between them. The CDR3 has 14 amino acids. Germline V gives CDR1 SGDLS, CDR2 YYNGEE. CDR3 coding DNA: TGTGCCAGCAGCGTAGTCGGCAGCTCCTACGAGCAGTACTTC. It codes for CASSVVGSSYEQYF.

This clone came up once. The gene calls are TRBV7-2 and TRBJ2-3; D is possibly TRBD2 (7 bases). The germline CDR1 and CDR2 sequences are SGHTA and FQGNSA. V lost 0 bases, J lost 4 bases, and 11 bases lay in between. This CDR3 has 15 residues. The CDR3 here is CASSLAGGVSDTQYF. CDR3 DNA: TGTGCCAGCAGCTTAGCAGGGGGGGTTTCAGATACGCAGTATTTT.

J is TRBJ1-5 and V is TRBV28; TRBD1 aligns across 7 bases. Germline trimming cut 6 bases from V and 4 bases from J; bases unmatched to any gene: 9. Germline CDR1 is MDHEN and CDR2 is SYDVKM. This CDR3 comprises 15 residues. The CDR3 DNA follows: TGTGCCAGCAGATACCGACAGGGCGTGAATCAGCCCCAGCATTTT. It codes for CASRYRQGVNQPQHF.

The J gene is TRBJ2-7, the V gene TRBV6-1, with TRBD2 matching over 7 bases. Losses at the gene ends were 3 bases for V and 3 bases for J; bases not matched to a gene: 11. The germline CDR1 and CDR2 sequences are MNHNS and SASEGT. CDR3 length: 16 amino acids. As DNA, the CDR3 is TGTGCCAGCAGTGACCCGGGGGGAGGGAGGGACTACGAGCAGTACTTC. This sequence encodes CASSDPGGGRDYEQYF.

The V gene is TRBV11-2, the J gene TRBJ1-6; 9 bases map to TRBD1. The V and J ends lost 4 bases and 11 bases, in that order; junction bases with no gene match: 3. Germline V gives CDR1 SGHAT, CDR2 FQNNGV. The CDR3 consists of 13 residues. The CDR3 sequence is CASSSDRGAPLHF. CDR3 in DNA: TGTGCCAGCAGCTCGGACAGGGGTGCACCCCTCCACTTT.

This chain uses TRBV6-1 with TRBJ1-1; 8 nucleotides align to TRBD1. The CDR3 is 15 amino acids. The trim removed 5 bases at V and 1 base at J, leaving 6 bases unmatched. Looked up from germline, CDR1 is MNHNS and CDR2 is SASEGT. CDR3 DNA: TGTGCCAGCAGTTTCCCGGACAGGGCGAACACTGAAGCTTTCTTT. Translation gives CASSFPDRANTEAFF.

This clone was recorded once. J is TRBJ2-1 and V is TRBV5-4, with TRBD2 matching over 10 bases. CDR3 length: 15 amino acids. The V gene's germline CDR1 is SGHNT and CDR2 YYREEE (reference sequence). The J segment lost 6 bases and the V segment lost 0 bases, leaving 3 bases of the junction unmatched. The CDR3 region has the DNA TGTGCCAGCAGCTTGGCGGCTAGCGGGAGCAATGAGCAGTTCTTC. Its translation is CASSLAASGSNEQFF.

The chain joins TRBV14 to TRBJ1-1; D not resolved. Trimming stripped 2 bases from V and 9 bases from J, with 10 bases between. The germline V gene encodes CDR1 SGHDN and CDR2 FVKESK. The CDR3 has 12 residues. CDR3: CASSQTGIQAFF. DNA for the CDR3: TGTGCCAGCAGCCAAACGGGGATTCAAGCTTTCTTT.

The chain joins TRBV7-3 to TRBJ2-2; D gene unclear. V was clipped by 4 bases and J by 9 bases, with 12 bases between them. The V gene's germline CDR1 is SGHTA and CDR2 FQGTGA. This CDR3 has 13 amino acids. The CDR3 sequence: CASSSPPTRELFF. DNA for the CDR3: TGTGCCAGCAGCTCACCACCGACCCGGGAGCTGTTTTTT.

This clone has a single count. The chain is built from TRBV2 and TRBJ2-1, with 13 positions matching TRBD2. Germline lookup yields CDR1 SNHLY and CDR2 FYNNEI. Trimming cost V 8 bases and J 4 bases; bases outside gene matches: 2. The CDR3 is made up of 14 amino acids. In DNA, the CDR3 is TGTGCCAGCTCGGGACTAGCGGGGTACAATGAGCAGTTCTTC. Translating it yields CASSGLAGYNEQFF.